The rows below give T cell receptor beta chains drawn from one sample of a study of blood T cell repertoires in COVID-19. Clones were sequenced by immunoSEQ multiplex PCR, and TCRdb holds only the in-frame ones, with some missing. This sample yields some 190,000 clones, of which about 85% are seen a single time; approximately 1% belongs to the top ten. Input material: peripheral blood. The receptor set was obtained from a young man with acute or convalescent COVID-19. Both conserved end residues are part of each CDR3. The order of the fields is CDR3 length, D gene, V gene, J gene, CDR3 protein. The D gene is left open where the match is weak.

15,TRBD1,TRBV6-5,TRBJ1-2,CASSNPGGEDYGYTF
12,NA,TRBV5-4,TRBJ1-1,CASSSSGTEAFF
14,NA,TRBV21-1,TRBJ2-1,CASSNMELYNEQFF
15,TRBD1,TRBV6-5,TRBJ2-5,CASSRDRAFQETQYF
16,TRBD1,TRBV11-3,TRBJ1-6,CASSYDRVVIHSPLHF
16,NA,TRBV10-3,TRBJ2-3,CAISSGERADSDTQYF
11,NA,TRBV5-6,TRBJ2-1,CASSFRDEQFF
13,NA,TRBV28,TRBJ2-3,CASRSGGPDTQYF
15,NA,TRBV7-6,TRBJ1-1,CASSLGGASDTKAFF
14,TRBD1,TRBV19,TRBJ2-7,CASSIATGVYEQYF
14,NA,TRBV2,TRBJ2-7,CASRREGRSYEQYF
15,TRBD1,TRBV28,TRBJ1-2,CSSRSGTGGDYGYTF
15,NA,TRBV27,TRBJ2-6,CARGHGRAGANVLTF
14,NA,TRBV7-3,TRBJ2-7,CASSPSRSSYEQYF
16,TRBD1,TRBV5-1,TRBJ2-5,CASSLPQGAKGETQYF
15,TRBD1,TRBV28,TRBJ1-1,CASSEQGFGSTEAFF
16,TRBD1,TRBV28,TRBJ2-5,CASSNRGGYSWETQYF